The T cell receptor (beta chain) described here comes from a study of blood T cells in healthy people across ages. The CDR3 consists of 13 residues. The V gene's germline CDR1 is SEHNR and CDR2 FQNEAQ (reference sequence). Primed by a sample-barcoded 5' primer and a J-beta primer mix, a second PCR proceeded for roughly 7 to 12 cycles. Each CDR3 protein gets one entry after TCRdb re-called the 5' RACE reads with MiXCR. The sample holds about 1.7 million distinct CDR3 sequences, 25% to 30% seen once. Comments on this clonotype: One end of the junction varies from germline; a read error may be responsible.

The sequenced sample was blood. This clonotype was sampled from a woman in her 30s in good health. The V call is TRBV7-9, the J call TRBJ2-5; D ambiguous. The DNA end favors TRBJ2-1, so the J call may be wrong. The CDR3 here is CACSPRTQETQFF. DNA for the CDR3: TGTGCCTGCAGCCCTAGAACCCAAGAGACCCAGTTCTTC.